The 11 T cell receptor beta chains below come from one sample, sequenced in a study of shared clonotypes between healthy human individuals. Terminally differentiated effector memory CD45RA+ cells were excluded from the naive CD8 cells, which were CD45RO-negative and positively selected for CCR7. TCRdb keeps only in-frame clones here, not all; method: immunoSEQ multiplex PCR. Of over 2 million clones listed, approximately 95% were seen once; the top ten hold 1% to 1.3%. Sequenced material: naive CD8+ T cells sorted from blood. The receptors shown here come from a man between 18 and 35 years old in good health.

V is TRBV27 and J is TRBJ1-1; D is uncertain. V lost 2 bases and J 3 bases, leaving 7 bases between the germline ends. This CDR3 is 13 amino acids long. CDR1 is MNHEY, CDR2 SMNVEV, per germline (reference sequence). The CDR3: CASSLLTDTEAFF. The DNA of the CDR3 is TGTGCCAGCAGTTTACTGACTGACACTGAAGCTTTCTTT.

The chain recombines TRBV5-1 with TRBJ1-2, with 10 bases identical to TRBD1. In germline, CDR1 is SGHRS, CDR2 YFSETQ. With 4 bases clipped from V and 7 bases from J, the junction kept 4 bases outside the gene matches. This CDR3 is 13 amino acids long. CDR3 region: CASSPGTGVGYTF. The CDR3 bases are TGCGCCAGCAGCCCCGGGACAGGGGTTGGCTACACCTTC.

The genes are TRBV18 and TRBJ2-2, with TRBD2 as a possible D gene (6 bases). From germline, CDR1 is KGHSH and CDR2 LQKENI. V was cut by 5 bases and J by 4 bases, with 14 bases left in between. This CDR3 spans 15 amino acids. In nucleotides, the CDR3 is TGTGCCAGCTCATTTTCGGCGGGGTTCACCGGGGAGCTGTTTTTT. It specifies CASSFSAGFTGELFF.

This sequence joins TRBV5-1 and TRBJ2-1, with D perhaps TRBD1 (6 bases). Germline lookup yields CDR1 SGHRS and CDR2 YFSETQ. The CDR3 has 14 residues. V was pared by 0 bases and J by 6 bases, with 10 bases between. The CDR3 sequence: CASSLGQGINEQFF. The CDR3 bases are TGCGCCAGCAGCTTGGGCCAGGGGATCAATGAGCAGTTCTTC.

The chain employs TRBV2 and TRBJ2-1; a possible D gene is TRBD1 (6 bases). V lost 6 bases to trimming and J lost 4 bases, with 22 bases between them. This CDR3 has 17 amino acids. Germline CDR1 reads SNHLY; CDR2 reads FYNNEI. The CDR3 sequence is CASSGITSPTGYNEQFF. For the CDR3, the DNA is TGTGCCAGCAGCGGGATTACGAGCCCGACAGGATACAATGAGCAGTTCTTC.

V is TRBV27 and J is TRBJ2-1, with D tentatively TRBD1 (6 bases). With 6 bases removed from V and 0 bases from J, the gap between germline ends came to 18 bases. The CDR3 runs to 17 residues. CDR1 and CDR2 from the germline V gene are MNHEY and SMNVEV (reference sequence). The CDR3 loop reads CASSVQARGGSYNEQFF. The CDR3 region has the DNA TGTGCCAGCAGCGTCCAGGCCCGAGGGGGCTCCTACAATGAGCAGTTCTTC.

The chain uses TRBV10-3 and TRBJ2-1; no firm D call. Trimming cost V 7 bases and J 4 bases, with 17 bases left between them. CDR3 length: 15 residues. Germline values: CDR1 ENHRY, CDR2 SYGVKD. The CDR3 DNA reads TGTGCCATCAAAAGTGGCCCAGCCATATACAATGAGCAGTTCTTC. It is translated as CAIKSGPAIYNEQFF.

The genes are TRBV5-6 and TRBJ2-7, with D possibly being TRBD2 (5 bases). This CDR3 region has 15 residues. Germline assignment: CDR1 SGHDT and CDR2 YYEEEE. V was trimmed by 4 bases and J by 3 bases, leaving 17 bases between them. The CDR3 DNA reads as TGTGCCAGCAGCGTCGGGCCCGGGAACGGCTACGAGCAGTACTTC. This sequence encodes CASSVGPGNGYEQYF.

Points on this clone: Other DNA sequences in the same sample also yield this CDR3. The chain has TRBV5-6 and TRBJ2-7; no reliable D call. The CDR3 spans 14 residues. Germline V gives CDR1 SGHDT, CDR2 YYEEEE. Trimming took off 0 bases at V and 0 bases at J, with 7 bases between the two ends. DNA of the CDR3: TGTGCCAGCAGCTTGGGACTTATCTCCTACGAGCAGTACTTC. It yields the protein CASSLGLISYEQYF.

The chain recombines TRBV4-1 with TRBJ2-7, with a tentative D call TRBD2 (6 bases). This CDR3 contains 16 residues. Germline V gene sequence: CDR1 MGHRA, CDR2 YSYEKL. Trimming took 5 bases from V and 1 from J, leaving 18 bases between them. This CDR3 reads CASSWRDGANSYEQYF. CDR3 sequence (DNA): TGCGCCAGCAGCTGGAGGGACGGGGCGAATTCCTACGAGCAGTACTTC.

The genes are TRBV10-2 and TRBJ2-4; either TRBD1 or TRBD2 may fit D (5 bases each). V lost 2 bases to trimming and J lost 1 base, with 12 bases between them. This CDR3 comprises 16 residues. CDR1 is WSHSY and CDR2 is SAAADI in the germline V gene. CDR3 in DNA: TGCGCCAGCAGTGAGGGGGGAGAGACGGCCAAAAACATTCAGTACTTC. Protein product: CASSEGGETAKNIQYF.